This TCR beta chain was sequenced for a study of T cells in Graves' hyperthyroidism and ophthalmopathy. Study-wide results and limits: Blood also held most thyroid clonotypes expanded beyond 0.001. Stable hyperthyroidism was separated from ophthalmopathy by a model based on 13 V-J features.

What was amplified from RNA transcripts were TCR beta CDR3 regions. First-round RT-PCR targeting the TCR CDR3 was performed with the HTBI primer set. MiXCR, run by TCRdb on the multiplex PCR reads, gives a single entry per CDR3 protein. The data show about 660,000 distinct CDR3 sequences, nearly 45% seen once. Germline V lookup: CDR1 DFQATT, CDR2 SNEGSKA (reference sequence). The CDR3 contains 13 residues. The trim removed 8 bases at V and 5 bases at J, leaving 4 bases unmatched. Exclusion of a patient resulted from uncontrolled infection, other autoimmune disease, pregnancy or lactation. As regards this clonotype: Its cognate antigen is unknown.

Sequencing input: peripheral blood or thyroid tissue (not recorded which). The chain links TRBV20-1 to TRBJ2-5; 14 bases fit TRBD2. The origin of this receptor is an adult man with Graves' disease, either hyperthyroidism or ophthalmopathy (not recorded which). Here the CDR3 reads CSSGLAGVETQYF. CDR3 in DNA: TGCAGTTCGGGACTAGCGGGAGTGGAGACCCAGTACTTC.